The present T cell receptor (beta chain) was sequenced within a study of Ad26.COV2.S vaccination and SARS-CoV-2 variants. Remarks on this clone: Its matching antigen is unknown.

TCRdb's copy holds only in-frame clones and misses some; the assay was immunoSEQ multiplex PCR. Of about half a million clones in the sample, 70% to 90% were seen once. Points from the study as a whole: Total T cell responses may have been underestimated by the TCR breadth and depth analyses.

The CDR3 sequence is 13 residues long. Germline V gene data show CDR1 as PRHDT and CDR2 as FYEKMQ (reference sequence). The V gene lost 2 bases and the J gene lost 6 bases, with 8 bases spanning the gap. The sample's treatment: approximately 18 received Ad26.COV2.S at low or high dose, single or two shots; roughly 5 received placebo; per-sample allocation not given. After the first vaccine or placebo injection, samples were drawn on day 63. The V and J genes are TRBV13 and TRBJ2-1, with a weak D call TRBD1 (6 bases). This clonotype was obtained from a person between 18 and 65 years old who received the Ad26.COV2.S COVID-19 vaccine or a placebo. Here the sequenced sample was peripheral blood, taken in a trial of Ad26.COV2.S vaccine versus placebo. The DNA of the CDR3 is TGTGCCAGCAGCTTAAACAGGGCCAATGAGCAGTTCTTC. It yields the protein CASSLNRANEQFF.